Below are 24 T cell receptor beta chains sequenced from a single sample in a study of T-cell reconstitution after alpha-beta-depleted transplantation in children. Unique molecular identifiers featured in how the TCRbeta library was prepared. TCRdb redid the calling of the PCR reads with MiXCR, one entry per CDR3 protein. Of about 210,000 distinct CDR3 sequences in the sample, approximately 17% were seen once. Sequences were derived from PBMCs, mostly from graft donor cells, sampled 360 days after TCRalphabeta/CD19-depleted stem cell transplant. All receptors come from a male patient aged 2 to 9 who had a stem cell transplant for acute lymphoblastic leukemia, so the T cells may come from the graft donor.

V gene TRBV30 combines with J gene TRBJ2-1; TRBD2 is a possible D gene (5 bases). Trimming stripped 3 bases from V and 12 bases from J, with 12 bases between. The CDR3 has 11 amino acids. Germline assignment: CDR1 GTSNPN and CDR2 SVGIG (reference sequence). CDR3 region: CAWSSRVGQFF. The DNA for the CDR3 is TGTGCCTGGAGCTCGAGGGTTGGGCAGTTCTTC. Combining the CDR3 with reference TRBV30 and TRBJ2-1 gives the whole variable domain SQTIHQWPATLVQPVGSPLSLECTVEGTSNPNLYWYRQAAGRGLQLLFYSVGIGQISSEVPQNLSASRPQDRQFILSSKKLLLSDSGFYLCAWSSRVGQFFGPGTRLTVL.

This clonotype was detected a few times. This sequence joins TRBV6-2 or TRBV6-3 and TRBJ2-1; 7 nucleotides line up with TRBD1. Germline loops: CDR1 MNHEY, CDR2 SVGEGT. The CDR3 runs to 19 residues. V lost 0 bases, J lost 3 bases, and 14 bases stayed unmatched. The CDR3 DNA follows: TGTGCCAGCAGTTACTCGGTACTCCCCGGGACAGCCATCTACAATGAGCAGTTCTTC. Encoded protein: CASSYSVLPGTAIYNEQFF.

This clonotype was recorded a few times. V usage is TRBV12-3 or TRBV12-4 and J usage is TRBJ1-2; D ambiguous. V was shortened by 2 bases and J by 8 bases, with 9 bases between the two germline ends. The CDR3 totals 12 residues. CDR3 sequence: CASSLRLGGYTF. The CDR3 DNA sequence: TGTGCCAGCAGTTTAAGACTGGGCGGCTACACCTTC.

The chain links TRBV20-1 to TRBJ1-1; D gene uncertain. CDR1 is DFQATT and CDR2 is SNEGSKA in the germline V gene (reference sequence). The CDR3 loop spans 14 amino acids. Trimming shortened V by 2 bases and J by 4 bases, and 14 bases separated the two germline ends. In DNA form, the CDR3 reads TGCAGTGCTAGACGCGTGGTTTTGGGCACTGAAGCTTTCTTT. Its protein is CSARRVVLGTEAFF.

This clonotype was counted a few times. This rearrangement joins TRBV5-1 to TRBJ2-3, with 13 bases aligning to TRBD2. The CDR3 contains 17 residues. Germline V gene lookup returns CDR1 SGHRS and CDR2 YFSETQ. Trimming took 6 bases from V and 0 from J; bases not matched to a gene: 7. The DNA of the CDR3 is TGCGCCAGCACCAGACTAGCGGGGGGTGCTAGCACAGATACGCAGTATTTT. It codes for CASTRLAGGASTDTQYF.

This chain joins TRBV12-3 or TRBV12-4 and TRBJ1-2; 7 bases agree with TRBD1. The CDR3 covers 14 residues. The trim removed 5 bases at V and 8 bases at J, leaving 11 bases unmatched. The DNA for the CDR3 is TGTGCCAGCAGTACTCCGATGACAGGGTCCGGCTACACCTTC. Translation: CASSTPMTGSGYTF.

The chain combines TRBV7-2 with TRBJ1-1; D remains ambiguous. Trimming cost V 1 base and J 0 bases, with 9 bases left between them. CDR3 length: 15 residues. Looked up from germline, CDR1 is SGHTA and CDR2 is FQGNSA. The CDR3 loop is CASSLGKAMNTEAFF. The CDR3 DNA is TGTGCCAGCAGCTTAGGCAAAGCCATGAACACTGAAGCTTTCTTT.

As concerns this clonotype: No conserved phenylalanine or tryptophan is present at the end of the CDR3, so a read error is the likely explanation. J is TRBJ1-1 and V is TRBV12-3 or TRBV12-4; 10 bases line up with TRBD1. V was pared by 4 bases and J by 5 bases, with 4 bases of the junction left unmatched. This CDR3 region has 14 residues. This CDR3 reads CASSWDRGWTEAFY. The CDR3 DNA sequence: TGTGCCAGCAGTTGGGACAGGGGATGGACTGAAGCTTTCTAT.

This clonotype came up a few times. The chain uses TRBV25-1 and TRBJ1-4; D remains unclear. CDR1 MGHDK and CDR2 SYGVNS come from the germline V gene. V lost 10 bases, J lost 8 bases, and 8 bases lay in between. This CDR3 is built from 10 residues. CDR3 sequence reads: CAILLEKLFF. Here the CDR3 DNA reads TGTGCCATCCTACTAGAAAAACTGTTTTTT. Variable domain in full (rest from reference TRBV25-1 and TRBJ1-4): EADIYQTPRYLVIGTGKKITLECSQTMGHDKMYWYQQDPGMELHLIHYSYGVNSTEKGDLSSESTVSRIRTEHFPLTLESARPSHTSQYLCAILLEKLFFGSGTQLSVL.

This clonotype was recorded a few times. This sequence joins TRBV19 and TRBJ1-5, with 9 positions matching TRBD1. Germline assignment: CDR1 LNHDA and CDR2 SQIVND (reference sequence). The CDR3 spans 16 residues. V lost 8 bases and J lost 4; bases outside the gene matches: 12. CDR3 coding DNA: TGTGCCAGTTCTTCGACAGGGGGGTACTCAAATCAGCCCCAGCATTTT. Protein: CASSSTGGYSNQPQHF.

The rearrangement joins TRBV11-2 to TRBJ1-1, with D perhaps TRBD1 (6 bases). The germline gives CDR1 SGHAT, CDR2 FQNNGV. V lost 1 base, J lost 7 bases, and 16 bases lay in between. This CDR3 has 15 amino acids. In DNA form, the CDR3 reads TGTGCCAGCAGCTTAGGTCTGGGGGCGCGGGGTGAAGCTTTCTTT. This sequence encodes CASSLGLGARGEAFF. The full variable domain, its missing parts supplied by reference TRBV11-2 and TRBJ1-1, is EAGVAQSPRYKIIEKRQSVAFWCNPISGHATLYWYQQILGQGPKLLIQFQNNGVVDDSQLPKDRFSAERLKGVDSTLKIQPAKLEDSAVYLCASSLGLGARGEAFFGQGTRLTVV.

As DNA, the CDR3 is TGCGCCAGCAGCCACGGACAGGGGCGGAATCAGCCCCAGCATTTT. Amino acids: CASSHGQGRNQPQHF. The chain is built from TRBV4-3 and TRBJ1-5; 9 nucleotides match TRBD1. The CDR3 contains 15 residues. Looked up from germline, CDR1 is LGHNA and CDR2 is YSLEER. J was trimmed by 4 bases and V by 3 bases; bases with no gene match: 4.

The sample holds a few counts of this clonotype. Here the CDR3 reads CASSIQGKWTEAFF. The CDR3, as DNA: TGTGCCAGTAGTATTCAGGGGAAGTGGACTGAAGCTTTCTTT. The chain couples TRBV19 to TRBJ1-1; the D gene is possibly TRBD1 (6 bases). The CDR3 runs to 14 residues. The germline V gene encodes CDR1 LNHDA and CDR2 SQIVND (reference sequence). Deletions cut 3 bases from V and 5 bases from J, with 13 bases between.

This clonotype was seen a handful of times. The V call is TRBV4-3, the J call TRBJ2-5, with D unclear. V was cut by 2 bases and J by 5 bases, with 9 bases left in between. The V gene's germline CDR1 is LGHNA and CDR2 YSLEER. The CDR3 contains 13 residues. CDR3 region: CASSQQVRETQYF. The CDR3 DNA reads as TGCGCCAGCAGCCAACAGGTCCGGGAGACCCAGTACTTC.

This clonotype was recorded at least ten times. The chain employs TRBV12-3 or TRBV12-4 and TRBJ2-5; D is uncertain. Trimming stripped 6 bases from V and 5 bases from J, with 7 bases between. The CDR3 has 11 amino acids. The CDR3 is CASSLRETQYF. The CDR3 region has the DNA TGTGCCAGCAGCCTTCGGGAGACCCAGTACTTC.

The sample holds a few counts of this clonotype. The chain employs TRBV29-1 and TRBJ2-3; D remains ambiguous. This CDR3 spans 14 amino acids. Germline V gene data show CDR1 as SQVTM and CDR2 as ANQGSEA. Trimming stripped 1 base from V and 0 bases from J, with 8 bases between. CDR3 region: CSVEALDSTDTQYF. The DNA of the CDR3 is TGCAGCGTTGAAGCCTTGGACAGCACAGATACGCAGTATTTT.

This clonotype was recorded at least ten times. The gene calls are TRBV19 and TRBJ2-1; TRBD2 matches at 7 bases. J gave up 0 bases and V 3 bases, and 2 bases lay outside the gene matches. Germline lookup yields CDR1 LNHDA and CDR2 SQIVND (reference sequence). The length of the CDR3 is 15 residues. The CDR3 bases are TGTGCCAGTAGTATCGGACTAGGCTCCTACAATGAGCAGTTCTTC. This gives the protein CASSIGLGSYNEQFF.

The chain is built from TRBV3-1 and TRBJ2-1; 7 nucleotides line up with TRBD1. With 6 bases clipped from V and 9 bases from J, the junction kept 17 bases outside the gene matches. The CDR3 has 16 residues. CDR1 and CDR2 (germline): LGHDT, YNNKEL (reference sequence). CDR3 coding DNA: TGTGCCAGCAGTCTGGAGCCGGGACAGACCTTTGTTGAGCAGTTCTTC. Its translation: CASSLEPGQTFVEQFF.

This clonotype was observed a handful of times. The rearrangement joins TRBV7-2 to TRBJ1-1, with D possibly matching TRBD1 (6 bases). This CDR3 contains 16 residues. The V gene's germline CDR1 is SGHTA and CDR2 FQGNSA. V was trimmed by 1 base and J by 7 bases, leaving 19 bases between them. CDR3 coding DNA: TGTGCCAGCAGCTTAGAGGTGAAGTCCCGAGGGGGTGAAGCTTTCTTT. Protein sequence: CASSLEVKSRGGEAFF.

V usage is TRBV25-1 and J usage is TRBJ2-7; D unresolved. In germline, CDR1 is MGHDK, CDR2 SYGVNS. The CDR3 sequence is 13 residues long. The V end lost 2 bases, the J end lost 7 bases, and 12 bases lay between the germline ends. CDR3 sequence: CASSEEAVREQYF. The CDR3 DNA is TGTGCCAGCAGTGAAGAGGCCGTTCGGGAGCAGTACTTC.

This clonotype was seen only a few times. V usage is TRBV7-6 and J usage is TRBJ2-7, with D possibly being TRBD2 (5 bases). This CDR3 has 14 residues. Germline V gives CDR1 SGHVS, CDR2 FNYEAQ. V was shortened by 2 bases and J by 0 bases, with 8 bases between the two germline ends. CDR3 loop: CASSLYAGSYEQYF. CDR3 coding DNA: TGTGCCAGCAGCTTATACGCGGGCTCCTACGAGCAGTACTTC. Based on the CDR3 plus reference TRBV7-6 and TRBJ2-7, the full variable domain is GAGVSQSPRYKVTKRGQDVALRCDPISGHVSLYWYRQALGQGPEFLTYFNYEAQQDKSGLPNDRFSAERPEGSISTLTIQRTEQRDSAMYRCASSLYAGSYEQYFGPGTRLTVT.

This clonotype was found a few times. The chain joins TRBV18 to TRBJ1-1, with 8 bases that match TRBD1. CDR3 size: 13 residues. Per germline, CDR1 KGHSH and CDR2 LQKENI. V was pared by 6 bases and J by 8 bases, with 8 bases of the junction left unmatched. CDR3 DNA: TGTGCCAGCTCGAATGTCCGGGACAGGGAAGCTTTCTTT. This gives the protein CASSNVRDREAFF.

The rearrangement links TRBV2 to TRBJ1-2; perhaps TRBD1 as D (5 bases). This CDR3 contains 15 residues. The ends were cut back, 5 bases at V and 4 bases at J, with 17 bases in the middle. Looked up from germline, CDR1 is SNHLY and CDR2 is FYNNEI. In DNA form, the CDR3 reads TGTGCCAGCAGTTCGACAGCCTCATCGCCCTATGGCTACACCTTC. Translation: CASSSTASSPYGYTF.

The rearrangement links TRBV5-1 to TRBJ2-7; D possibly matches TRBD1 or TRBD2 (5 bases each). The V gene lost 2 bases and the J gene lost 7 bases, with 16 bases spanning the gap. The germline V gene has CDR1 SGHRS and CDR2 YFSETQ. There are 14 residues in the CDR3. As DNA, the CDR3 is TGCGCCAGCAGCTTCCGGGACCTCTTACGGGAGCAGTACTTC. Translating it yields CASSFRDLLREQYF.